Reported below is one TCR beta chain. Its antigen is not known. This sample is drawn from a study of cytomegalovirus exposure and HLA in healthy donors. Overall study findings and caveats: It was assumed in the presence/absence analyses that sequencing depth was roughly uniform across donors. It was shown in a later analysis that HLA-associated TCR beta chains were more clonally expanded than other, equally common chains.

V shed 4 bases, J shed 6 bases, and the junction held 7 bases outside the gene matches. CDR1 is SGDLS and CDR2 is YYNGEE in the germline V gene. CDR3 length: 17 amino acids. The PCR used 60 Vbeta and 13 Jbeta primers. TCRdb's table, derived via immunoSEQ multiplex PCR, lists solely in-frame clones and lacks some. Here the sample table reports 100,000 or so clones. The V call is TRBV9, the J call TRBJ2-1, with 16 bases matching TRBD2. The TCR was taken from a woman in her thirties in good health and CMV-seronegative. Material for sequencing was PBMCs. CDR3 amino acids: CASSSGTSGRARNEQFF. For the CDR3, the DNA is TGTGCCAGCAGCTCCGGGACTAGCGGGAGGGCCCGCAATGAGCAGTTCTTC.